These T cell receptor beta chains were read from a single sample in a study of beta chain features in type 1 diabetes. TCRdb keeps only in-frame clones here, not all; method: immunoSEQ multiplex PCR. The table lists over 150,000 clones, about 8.5% of them singletons, with approximately 0.65% in the top ten. Sequencing was carried out using central memory CD4+ T cells from blood. The receptors stem from a man between 18 and 35 years old in good health. CDR3s include the opening cysteine and the closing phenylalanine or tryptophan. Each record gives: clone size, J gene, V gene, CDR3 protein. The size field is filled for only some rows; it gives once, few, many or a size class.

>.|TRBJ2-3|TRBV5-1
CASSLTGRGVLDTQYF
>.|TRBJ1-1|TRBV9
CASSVTVGTEAFF
>.|TRBJ1-2|TRBV27
CASRGQADYGYTF
>few|TRBJ2-1|TRBV6-5
CASSRSGGDNEQFF
>many|TRBJ1-6|TRBV4-2
CASSQDRDRVISPLHF
>many|TRBJ2-1|TRBV29-1
CSSDRSSYNEQFF
>few|TRBJ2-3|TRBV7-9
CASRLRLAGGPDTQYF
>few|TRBJ2-3|TRBV5-1
CASSPRTGGGTDTQYF
>few|TRBJ2-7|TRBV6-5
CASSYSSVDSYEQYF
>.|TRBJ1-2|TRBV19
CATGAEYGYTF
>.|TRBJ1-2|TRBV7-9
CASSLSLSHSGYTF
>once|TRBJ1-2|TRBV4-3
CASSQDRDREGYTF
>few|TRBJ2-7|TRBV5-5
CASSYPEREWSYEQYF
>few|TRBJ1-1|TRBV28
CASSLGQGWTEAFF
>few|TRBJ2-3|TRBV29-1
CSLTLGAPDTQYF
>.|TRBJ1-2|TRBV27
CASSFRLGGGYTF
>.|TRBJ1-1|TRBV4-1
CASSQRAGVWATEAFF
>.|TRBJ1-1|TRBV7-9
CASSLQGRSTEAFF
>few|TRBJ1-6|TRBV6-6
CASSTRQGPYNSPLHF
>few|TRBJ2-2|TRBV29-1
CSVQGQGITGELFF
>few|TRBJ2-2|TRBV19
CASRRRYGQTNTGELFF
>.|TRBJ1-1|TRBV5-4
CASSLDLDRGTEAFF